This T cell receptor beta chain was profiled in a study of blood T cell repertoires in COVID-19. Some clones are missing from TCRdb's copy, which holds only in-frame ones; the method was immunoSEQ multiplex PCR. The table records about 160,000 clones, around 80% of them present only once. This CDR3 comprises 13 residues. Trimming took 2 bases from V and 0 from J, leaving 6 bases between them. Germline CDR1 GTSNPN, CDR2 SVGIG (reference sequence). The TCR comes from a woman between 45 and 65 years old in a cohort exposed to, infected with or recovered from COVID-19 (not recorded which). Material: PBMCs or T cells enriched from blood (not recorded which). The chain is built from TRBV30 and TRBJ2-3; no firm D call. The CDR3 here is CAWSFGSTDTQYF. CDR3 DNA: TGTGCCTGGAGTTTCGGGAGCACAGATACGCAGTATTTT.